The rows below give T cell receptor beta chains drawn from one sample of a study of blood T cell repertoires in COVID-19. TCRdb's copy holds only in-frame clones and misses some; the assay was immunoSEQ multiplex PCR. The sample includes roughly 88,000 clones, about 71% of them seen just once. Sequencing was carried out using peripheral blood. The receptors derive from a woman aged 55-75 years in a cohort sampled during active or convalescent COVID-19. Both conserved end residues are part of each CDR3. The order of the fields is J gene, clone size, D gene, V gene, CDR3 protein, CDR3 DNA. A D gene is named only where the DNA matches it firmly. The listing skips clone size in some rows; elsewhere it reads once, few, many or a size class.

j_call: TRBJ1-3; clone_size: .; d_call: TRBD1; v_call: TRBV7-2; cdr3_aa: CASSSDRGSPGNTIYF; cdr3_nt: TGTGCCAGCAGCTCAGACAGGGGGTCACCTGGAAACACCATATATTTT
j_call: TRBJ2-1; clone_size: .; d_call: .; v_call: TRBV5-5; cdr3_aa: CASSLRGPSAREQFF; cdr3_nt: TGTGCCAGCAGCCTCCGAGGGCCTAGTGCTCGTGAGCAGTTCTTC
j_call: TRBJ2-5; clone_size: .; d_call: .; v_call: TRBV7-8; cdr3_aa: CASSLGGGQETQYF; cdr3_nt: TGTGCCAGCAGCTTAGGAGGGGGCCAAGAGACCCAGTACTTC
j_call: TRBJ2-1; clone_size: few; d_call: TRBD2; v_call: TRBV6-6; cdr3_aa: CASSHGTTPYNEQFF; cdr3_nt: TGTGCCAGCAGTCACGGGACTACCCCCTACAATGAGCAGTTCTTC
j_call: TRBJ1-2; clone_size: .; d_call: .; v_call: TRBV30; cdr3_aa: CAWLPSGTNYGYTF; cdr3_nt: TGTGCCTGGTTACCTTCGGGGACTAACTATGGCTACACCTTC
j_call: TRBJ1-1; clone_size: .; d_call: .; v_call: TRBV7-9; cdr3_aa: CASSVGTSEAFF; cdr3_nt: TGTGCCAGCAGCGTGGGGACATCTGAAGCTTTCTTT
j_call: TRBJ1-5; clone_size: .; d_call: TRBD1; v_call: TRBV18; cdr3_aa: CASSPETGSDQPQHF; cdr3_nt: TGTGCCAGCTCACCAGAGACAGGGAGTGATCAGCCCCAGCATTTT
j_call: TRBJ1-6; clone_size: few; d_call: .; v_call: TRBV7-9; cdr3_aa: CASSPLQASPLHF; cdr3_nt: TGTGCCAGCAGCCCCCTGCAGGCCTCACCCCTCCACTTT
j_call: TRBJ1-1; clone_size: once; d_call: .; v_call: TRBV6-4; cdr3_aa: CATARELGTEAFF; cdr3_nt: TGTGCCACCGCCAGGGAATTAGGAACTGAAGCTTTCTTT
j_call: TRBJ1-5; clone_size: .; d_call: .; v_call: TRBV4-1; cdr3_aa: CASSHPQGVGQPQHF; cdr3_nt: TGCGCCAGCAGCCATCCACAGGGAGTCGGTCAGCCCCAGCATTTT
j_call: TRBJ2-3; clone_size: .; d_call: TRBD1; v_call: TRBV24-1; cdr3_aa: CATSADRDSTDTQYF; cdr3_nt: TGTGCCACCAGTGCCGACAGGGATAGCACAGATACGCAGTATTTT
j_call: TRBJ1-1; clone_size: .; d_call: .; v_call: TRBV27; cdr3_aa: CASSSPGLGTEAFF; cdr3_nt: TGTGCCAGCAGTTCTCCAGGGTTGGGCACTGAAGCTTTCTTT
j_call: TRBJ1-2; clone_size: .; d_call: TRBD1; v_call: TRBV29-1; cdr3_aa: CSAGQDYGYTF; cdr3_nt: TGCAGCGCGGGACAGGACTATGGCTACACCTTC
j_call: TRBJ1-6; clone_size: .; d_call: TRBD1; v_call: TRBV5-1; cdr3_aa: CASSLALQGASPLHF; cdr3_nt: TGCGCCAGCAGCTTGGCCTTGCAGGGGGCATCACCCCTCCACTTT
j_call: TRBJ2-5; clone_size: .; d_call: .; v_call: TRBV7-8; cdr3_aa: CASSLVRQETQYF; cdr3_nt: TGTGCCAGCAGCTTGGTCAGACAAGAGACCCAGTACTTC
j_call: TRBJ1-1; clone_size: many; d_call: .; v_call: TRBV5-8; cdr3_aa: CASSFRQLNTEAFF; cdr3_nt: TGTGCCAGCAGCTTTCGACAGCTGAACACTGAAGCTTTCTTT
j_call: TRBJ2-3; clone_size: .; d_call: TRBD1; v_call: TRBV29-1; cdr3_aa: CSVELTGAGDTQYF; cdr3_nt: TGCAGCGTTGAACTGACAGGGGCGGGGGATACGCAGTATTTT
j_call: TRBJ2-2; clone_size: .; d_call: .; v_call: TRBV10-1; cdr3_aa: CASSPGSNTGELFF; cdr3_nt: TGCGCCAGCAGTCCAGGGTCGAACACCGGGGAGCTGTTTTTT
j_call: TRBJ1-5; clone_size: .; d_call: TRBD1; v_call: TRBV11-2; cdr3_aa: CASSSQGGLDQPQHF; cdr3_nt: TGTGCCAGCAGTTCCCAGGGGGGCCTCGATCAGCCCCAGCATTTT
j_call: TRBJ1-2; clone_size: once; d_call: .; v_call: TRBV7-9; cdr3_aa: CASSRARGSEIHYGYTF; cdr3_nt: TGTGCCAGCAGTCGTGCCCGCGGGTCGGAAATCCACTATGGCTACACCTTC
j_call: TRBJ2-4; clone_size: .; d_call: .; v_call: TRBV5-6; cdr3_aa: CASSLAGKNIQYF; cdr3_nt: TGTGCCAGCAGCTTGGCCGGTAAAAACATTCAGTACTTC
j_call: TRBJ2-7; clone_size: .; d_call: .; v_call: TRBV5-1; cdr3_aa: CASSAQGGRSYEQYF; cdr3_nt: TGCGCCAGCAGCGCACAGGGCGGCAGGTCCTACGAGCAGTACTTC
j_call: TRBJ2-7; clone_size: .; d_call: .; v_call: TRBV10-1; cdr3_aa: CASSEQGEQYF; cdr3_nt: TGCGCCAGCAGTGAGCAGGGCGAGCAGTACTTC
j_call: TRBJ2-1; clone_size: .; d_call: TRBD2; v_call: TRBV11-2; cdr3_aa: CASRGREGNEQFF; cdr3_nt: TGTGCCAGCAGGGGCAGGGAGGGCAATGAGCAGTTCTTC
j_call: TRBJ2-7; clone_size: few; d_call: TRBD1; v_call: TRBV30; cdr3_aa: CAWRATGAGFRDEYEQYF; cdr3_nt: TGTGCCTGGAGAGCAACAGGGGCAGGTTTTCGAGACGAGTACGAGCAGTACTTC
j_call: TRBJ2-6; clone_size: .; d_call: .; v_call: TRBV6-1; cdr3_aa: CASSGGDYSGANVLTF; cdr3_nt: TGTGCCAGCAGTGGGGGCGATTACTCTGGGGCCAACGTCCTGACTTTC
j_call: TRBJ1-1; clone_size: few; d_call: TRBD1; v_call: TRBV12-5; cdr3_aa: CASGLGQGEAFF; cdr3_nt: TGTGCTAGTGGTTTGGGACAGGGCGAAGCTTTCTTT
j_call: TRBJ1-3; clone_size: .; d_call: .; v_call: TRBV6-2/TRBV6-3; cdr3_aa: CASSPSRVAGNTIYF; cdr3_nt: TGTGCCAGCAGTCCGTCGAGGGTTGCTGGAAACACCATATATTTT
j_call: TRBJ2-7; clone_size: .; d_call: .; v_call: TRBV4-3; cdr3_aa: CASSQDLRAEQYF; cdr3_nt: TGCGCCAGCAGCCAAGATTTGAGAGCCGAGCAGTACTTC
j_call: TRBJ1-2; clone_size: .; d_call: TRBD1; v_call: TRBV19; cdr3_aa: CASSTLDRLNYGYTF; cdr3_nt: TGTGCCAGTAGTACCCTGGACAGGCTTAACTATGGCTACACCTTC
j_call: TRBJ2-7; clone_size: .; d_call: TRBD1; v_call: TRBV4-1; cdr3_aa: CASSPTTGAYEQYF; cdr3_nt: TGCGCCAGCAGCCCGACGACAGGGGCCTACGAGCAGTACTTC
j_call: TRBJ2-7; clone_size: .; d_call: .; v_call: TRBV21-1; cdr3_aa: CASSERTVGPNYEQYF; cdr3_nt: TGTGCCAGCAGCGAAAGGACAGTTGGGCCCAACTACGAGCAGTACTTC
j_call: TRBJ2-3; clone_size: .; d_call: TRBD1; v_call: TRBV19; cdr3_aa: CASSIRDRGDTQYF; cdr3_nt: TGTGCCAGTAGTATCCGGGACAGGGGGGATACGCAGTATTTT
j_call: TRBJ1-5; clone_size: .; d_call: TRBD1; v_call: TRBV11-1; cdr3_aa: CASSRDRNQPQHF; cdr3_nt: TGTGCCAGCAGCCGGGACAGAAATCAGCCCCAGCATTTT
j_call: TRBJ2-7; clone_size: .; d_call: TRBD1; v_call: TRBV5-1; cdr3_aa: CASSLPGGRDEQYF; cdr3_nt: TGCGCCAGCAGCTTGCCAGGGGGCCGGGACGAGCAGTACTTC
j_call: TRBJ2-5; clone_size: .; d_call: .; v_call: TRBV7-6; cdr3_aa: CASSLQQAMAETQYF; cdr3_nt: TGTGCCAGCAGCTTACAACAGGCCATGGCCGAGACCCAGTACTTC
j_call: TRBJ2-7; clone_size: few; d_call: .; v_call: TRBV5-1; cdr3_aa: CASSLAPAYEQYF; cdr3_nt: TGCGCCAGCAGCTTGGCCCCCGCCTACGAGCAGTACTTC
j_call: TRBJ1-1; clone_size: many; d_call: TRBD1; v_call: TRBV19; cdr3_aa: CASLRQGGAEAFF; cdr3_nt: TGTGCCAGCCTACGACAGGGTGGTGCTGAAGCTTTCTTT
j_call: TRBJ1-1; clone_size: once; d_call: .; v_call: TRBV10-3; cdr3_aa: CAISARSGRNTEAFF; cdr3_nt: TGTGCCATCAGTGCTCGATCTGGCAGGAACACTGAAGCTTTCTTT
j_call: TRBJ2-3; clone_size: .; d_call: .; v_call: TRBV5-8; cdr3_aa: CASSLYGQKSTDTQYF; cdr3_nt: TGTGCCAGCAGCTTGTATGGCCAGAAGAGCACAGATACGCAGTATTTT
j_call: TRBJ1-4; clone_size: .; d_call: TRBD1; v_call: TRBV6-6; cdr3_aa: CASSYDRVATNEKLFF; cdr3_nt: TGTGCCAGCAGTTACGACAGGGTTGCAACTAATGAAAAACTGTTTTTT
j_call: TRBJ1-2; clone_size: .; d_call: TRBD1; v_call: TRBV5-1; cdr3_aa: CASSFGTGDYGYTF; cdr3_nt: TGCGCCAGCAGCTTTGGGACAGGGGACTATGGCTACACCTTC
j_call: TRBJ1-6; clone_size: .; d_call: .; v_call: TRBV11-1; cdr3_aa: CASSFLSYNSPLHF; cdr3_nt: TGTGCCAGCAGCTTCCTCTCCTATAATTCACCCCTCCACTTT
j_call: TRBJ1-3; clone_size: .; d_call: .; v_call: TRBV5-1; cdr3_aa: CASSPGGGSGNTIYF; cdr3_nt: TGCGCCAGCAGCCCTGGGGGGGGCTCTGGAAACACCATATATTTT
j_call: TRBJ1-4; clone_size: .; d_call: .; v_call: TRBV19; cdr3_aa: CASSMKLRGWEKLFF; cdr3_nt: TGTGCCAGTAGTATGAAACTCAGGGGTTGGGAAAAACTGTTTTTT
j_call: TRBJ1-1; clone_size: .; d_call: TRBD1; v_call: TRBV5-8; cdr3_aa: CASSLTDRSPEAFF; cdr3_nt: TGTGCCAGCAGCTTGACGGACAGGAGCCCTGAAGCTTTCTTT
j_call: TRBJ1-1; clone_size: few; d_call: TRBD1; v_call: TRBV10-1; cdr3_aa: CASSESRGAGEAFF; cdr3_nt: TGCGCCAGCAGTGAGTCCAGGGGGGCGGGTGAAGCTTTCTTT
j_call: TRBJ2-1; clone_size: once; d_call: .; v_call: TRBV7-3; cdr3_aa: CASSLIGDNEQFF; cdr3_nt: TGTGCCAGCAGCTTAATCGGGGACAATGAGCAGTTCTTC
j_call: TRBJ1-1; clone_size: .; d_call: .; v_call: TRBV4-3; cdr3_aa: CASSLQVRFATEAFF; cdr3_nt: TGCGCCAGCAGCCTCCAGGTAAGGTTTGCCACTGAAGCTTTCTTT
j_call: TRBJ1-6; clone_size: few; d_call: TRBD1; v_call: TRBV7-9; cdr3_aa: CASSLDQGANSPLHF; cdr3_nt: TGTGCCAGCAGCTTGGACCAGGGGGCAAACTCACCCCTCCACTTT
j_call: TRBJ1-2; clone_size: .; d_call: .; v_call: TRBV6-6; cdr3_aa: CASKSGGMAKFYGYTF; cdr3_nt: TGTGCCAGCAAAAGCGGTGGGATGGCAAAGTTCTATGGCTACACCTTC